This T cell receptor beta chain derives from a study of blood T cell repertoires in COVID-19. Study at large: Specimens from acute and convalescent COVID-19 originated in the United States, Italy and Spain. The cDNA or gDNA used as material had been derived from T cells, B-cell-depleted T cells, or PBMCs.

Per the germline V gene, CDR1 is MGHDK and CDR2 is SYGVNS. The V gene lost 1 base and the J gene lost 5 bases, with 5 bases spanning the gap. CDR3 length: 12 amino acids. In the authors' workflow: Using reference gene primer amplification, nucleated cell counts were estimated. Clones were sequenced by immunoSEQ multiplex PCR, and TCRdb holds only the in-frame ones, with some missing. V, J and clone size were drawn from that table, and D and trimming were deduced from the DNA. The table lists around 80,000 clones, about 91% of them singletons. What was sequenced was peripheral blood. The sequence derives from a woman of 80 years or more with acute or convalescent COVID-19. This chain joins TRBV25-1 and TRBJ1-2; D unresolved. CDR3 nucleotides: TGTGCCAGCAGTGAATTTCGGTATGGCTACACCTTC. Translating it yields CASSEFRYGYTF.